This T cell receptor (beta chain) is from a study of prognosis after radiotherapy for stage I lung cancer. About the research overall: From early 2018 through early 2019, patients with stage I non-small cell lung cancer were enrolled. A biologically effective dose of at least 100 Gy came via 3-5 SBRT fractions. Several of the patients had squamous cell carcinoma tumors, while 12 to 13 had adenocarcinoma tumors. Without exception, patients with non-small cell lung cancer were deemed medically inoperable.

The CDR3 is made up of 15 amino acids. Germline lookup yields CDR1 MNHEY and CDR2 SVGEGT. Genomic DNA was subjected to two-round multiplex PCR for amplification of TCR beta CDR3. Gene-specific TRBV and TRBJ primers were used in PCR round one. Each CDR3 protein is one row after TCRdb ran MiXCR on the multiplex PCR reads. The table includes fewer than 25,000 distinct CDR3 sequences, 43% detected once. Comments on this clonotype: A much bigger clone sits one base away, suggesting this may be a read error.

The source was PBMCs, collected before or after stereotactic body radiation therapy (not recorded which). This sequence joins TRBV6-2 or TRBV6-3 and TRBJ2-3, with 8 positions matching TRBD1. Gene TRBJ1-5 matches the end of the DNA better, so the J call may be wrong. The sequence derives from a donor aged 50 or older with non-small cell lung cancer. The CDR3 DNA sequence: TGTGCCAGCAGTGTAAGTCAGGGGGCCGCAGATACGCAGCATTTT. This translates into CASSVSQGAADTQHF.